This T cell receptor beta chain came from a study of T cell responses to AZD1222 COVID-19 vaccine. TCRdb keeps only in-frame clones here, not all; method: immunoSEQ multiplex PCR. This table holds 150,000 to 200,000 clones, about nine tenths found once. The ends were cut back, 7 bases at V and 5 bases at J, with 17 bases in the middle. The germline V gene encodes CDR1 SNHLY and CDR2 FYNNEI. The CDR3 contains 14 residues. V is TRBV2 and J is TRBJ1-1; D gene ambiguous. This TCR came from an adult in good health. The input for sequencing was peripheral blood, taken on day 0 of AZD1222 vaccination. CDR3 in DNA: TGTGCCAGCAACCGGGAGGAACTCAGTACTGAAGCTTTCTTT. This codes for CASNREELSTEAFF.